This TCR beta chain emerged from a study of blood T cell repertoires in COVID-19. Original analysis: Using reference gene primer amplification, nucleated cell counts were estimated. Measured with immunoSEQ multiplex PCR; TCRdb has only the in-frame clones, and not every one. Clone size and V and J calls were adopted from that table, with D and trimming inferred from the DNA. The sample contains more than 150,000 clones, 80% to 90% of which appear only once. J gave up 5 bases and V 4 bases, and 11 bases lay outside the gene matches. Per the germline V gene, CDR1 is SNHLY and CDR2 is FYNNEI. The CDR3 runs 16 residues.

The chain joins TRBV2 to TRBJ2-3, with 8 bases identical to TRBD2. The material sequenced was peripheral blood. This TCR derives from a man aged 55 to 69 with acute or convalescent COVID-19. CDR3: CASSVVAGSSGDTQYF. The CDR3 nucleotides are TGTGCCAGCAGTGTAGTAGCGGGGTCTTCTGGAGATACGCAGTATTTT.